Listed below are T cell receptor beta chains from one sample, sequenced in a study of blood T cell repertoires in COVID-19. The repertoire was sequenced with immunoSEQ multiplex PCR; TCRdb's copy has only in-frame clones and lacks some. The sample contains around 130,000 clones, around nine tenths of which appear only once. Material: peripheral blood. These receptors came from a woman in her forties or fifties with acute or convalescent COVID-19. CDR3s include the opening cysteine and the closing phenylalanine or tryptophan. Fields, in order: clone size, V gene, J gene, CDR3 protein. A row's size may be missing; if present it is once, few, many or a size class.

abundance: .
v_gene: TRBV12-5
j_gene: TRBJ2-1
CDR3aa: CASGSDRGRDSEQFF

abundance: few
v_gene: TRBV11-2
j_gene: TRBJ2-1
CDR3aa: CASSLGTSGRGNEQFF

abundance: .
v_gene: TRBV2
j_gene: TRBJ2-1
CDR3aa: CASMDWRLAGGPSNEQFF

abundance: .
v_gene: TRBV6-6
j_gene: TRBJ1-2
CDR3aa: CASNMERGRYYGYTF

abundance: .
v_gene: TRBV5-1
j_gene: TRBJ2-1
CDR3aa: CASSLEAGWYNEQFF

abundance: once
v_gene: TRBV6-5
j_gene: TRBJ2-7
CDR3aa: CASRTLGQGNEQYF

abundance: .
v_gene: TRBV18
j_gene: TRBJ2-7
CDR3aa: CASSPEAGGYEQYF

abundance: few
v_gene: TRBV9
j_gene: TRBJ1-2
CDR3aa: CASSVAGGEGYGYTF

abundance: .
v_gene: TRBV6-5
j_gene: TRBJ1-4
CDR3aa: CASKGLTEGFEKLFF

abundance: .
v_gene: TRBV18
j_gene: TRBJ2-7
CDR3aa: CASSDNRGRNEQYF

abundance: .
v_gene: TRBV27
j_gene: TRBJ1-2
CDR3aa: CASSPRDRPLWGYTF

abundance: .
v_gene: TRBV4-2
j_gene: TRBJ2-3
CDR3aa: CASSQGSQRGFTDTQYF

abundance: .
v_gene: TRBV6-5
j_gene: TRBJ1-2
CDR3aa: CASSLLGDHNYGYTF